These 8 T cell receptor beta chains were sequenced from one sample in a study of control samples from healthy donors and cancer patients. Profiled with immunoSEQ multiplex PCR; TCRdb holds only in-frame clones, not every one. The data hold around 140,000 clones, with around nine tenths observed a single time. The material sequenced was blood. These receptors were obtained from a man younger than 35 in good health.

Here the CDR3 reads CASSFGRAGGTTRTDTQYF. The DNA of the CDR3 is TGTGCCAGCAGCTTTGGGAGAGCGGGGGGGACCACACGCACAGATACGCAGTATTTT. The rearrangement uses TRBV5-4 and TRBJ2-3, with 10 bases lining up with TRBD2. Trimming cost V 2 bases and J 1 base; bases outside gene matches: 13. The V gene's germline CDR1 is SGHNT and CDR2 YYREEE (reference sequence). The length of the CDR3 is 19 residues. Combining the CDR3 with reference TRBV5-4 and TRBJ2-3 gives the whole variable domain ETGVTQSPTHLIKTRGQQVTLRCSSQSGHNTVSWYQQALGQGPQFIFQYYREEENGRGNFPPRFSGLQFPNYSSELNVNALELDDSALYLCASSFGRAGGTTRTDTQYFGPGTRLTVL.

This clone was detected only once. The V call is TRBV19, the J call TRBJ2-5; TRBD2 agrees at 11 bases. The ends lost 4 bases at V and 2 bases at J; junction bases unmatched: 3. The V gene's germline CDR1 is LNHDA and CDR2 SQIVND (reference sequence). The CDR3 length is 15 residues. Here the CDR3 DNA reads TGTGCCAGTAGTACCCTAGCGGGGGGACAAGAGACCCAGTACTTC. Translated: CASSTLAGGQETQYF.

V usage is TRBV6-5 and J usage is TRBJ1-5; D unclear. Germline CDR1 and CDR2: MNHEY and SVGAGI. The CDR3 is 14 amino acids. The V end lost 5 bases, the J end lost 3 bases, and 11 bases lay between the germline ends. The DNA for the CDR3 is TGTGCCAGCAGTCTCTTAATCTACAATCAGCCCCAGCATTTT. It translates to CASSLLIYNQPQHF.

The chain couples TRBV6-6 to TRBJ2-1, with D hard to call. V lost 2 bases and J 3 bases, leaving 14 bases between the germline ends. CDR3 length equals 16 residues. From germline, CDR1 is MNHNY and CDR2 SVGAGI (reference sequence). CDR3 in amino acids: CASSYHLGGDYNEQFF. CDR3 bases: TGTGCCAGCAGTTACCATCTTGGTGGGGACTACAATGAGCAGTTCTTC.

This clone has just a few counts. V usage is TRBV19 and J usage is TRBJ2-7; 12 nucleotides agree with TRBD1. CDR3 length equals 14 residues. Germline values: CDR1 LNHDA, CDR2 SQIVND (reference sequence). V lost 4 bases to trimming and J lost 6 bases; unmatched junction nucleotides: 4. CDR3 DNA sequence: TGTGCCAGTAGTAGCCGGGACAGGGGGCCCGAGCAGTACTTC. Protein sequence: CASSSRDRGPEQYF.

V is TRBV6-6 and J is TRBJ1-4; D may be TRBD1 (6 bases). Looked up from germline, CDR1 is MNHNY and CDR2 is SVGAGI (reference sequence). This CDR3 is built from 15 residues. Trimming removed 10 bases from V and 0 bases from J, with 15 bases in between. The CDR3 region is CATLGGLTTNEKLFF. CDR3 sequence (DNA): TGTGCCACACTTGGGGGGCTTACAACTAATGAAAAACTGTTTTTT.

This clone has just a few counts. The chain carries TRBV12-3 or TRBV12-4 and TRBJ1-1; D is ambiguous. Trimming pared 1 base from V and 3 bases from J, leaving 6 bases between. CDR3 length: 13 residues. As DNA, the CDR3 is TGTGCCAGCAGTTTAGACAGATACACTGAAGCTTTCTTT. Translated, it gives CASSLDRYTEAFF.

This rearrangement joins TRBV11-2 to TRBJ1-4, with 9 bases aligning to TRBD1. The CDR3 is made up of 17 amino acids. Germline V CDR1 and CDR2: SGHAT, FQNNGV. The ends lost 4 bases at V and 2 bases at J; junction bases unmatched: 8. The CDR3 is CASSSGQGLGTNEKLFF. The CDR3 coding sequence is TGTGCCAGCAGCTCAGGACAGGGGCTCGGGACTAATGAAAAACTGTTTTTT.